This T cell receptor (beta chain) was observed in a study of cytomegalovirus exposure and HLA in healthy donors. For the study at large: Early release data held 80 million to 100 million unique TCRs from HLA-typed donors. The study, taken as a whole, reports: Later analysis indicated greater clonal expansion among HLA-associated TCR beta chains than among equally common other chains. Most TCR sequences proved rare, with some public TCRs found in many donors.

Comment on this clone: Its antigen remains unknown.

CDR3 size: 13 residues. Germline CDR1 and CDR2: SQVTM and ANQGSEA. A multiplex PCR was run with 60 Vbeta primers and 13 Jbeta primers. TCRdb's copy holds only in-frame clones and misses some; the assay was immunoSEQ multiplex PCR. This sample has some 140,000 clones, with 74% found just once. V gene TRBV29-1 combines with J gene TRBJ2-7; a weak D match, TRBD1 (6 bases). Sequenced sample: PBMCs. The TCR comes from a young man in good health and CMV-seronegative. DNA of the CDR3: TGCCATCCCTCGGTAGGGGGCTCCTACGAGCAGTACTTC. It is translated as CHPSVGGSYEQYF.